Listed below are T cell receptor beta chains from one sample, sequenced in a study of blood T cell repertoires in COVID-19. Data came from immunoSEQ multiplex PCR; TCRdb stores just in-frame clones and leaves some out. The sample shows fewer than 350,000 clones, around 81% of them seen only once. The specimen was peripheral blood. These receptors all stem from a woman in her sixties or seventies with active or convalescent COVID-19. The CDR3 runs from the conserved cysteine through the conserved F or W. Fields, in order: V gene, J gene, CDR3 protein.

V gene: TRBV11-2; J gene: TRBJ1-4; CDR3 protein: CASSLGSVRAEKLFF
V gene: TRBV25-1; J gene: TRBJ1-2; CDR3 protein: CASSAGFGSLGYGYTF
V gene: TRBV30; J gene: TRBJ2-5; CDR3 protein: CACFRATFEETQYF
V gene: TRBV5-4; J gene: TRBJ2-3; CDR3 protein: CASRLKDRPKTQYF
V gene: TRBV12-3/TRBV12-4; J gene: TRBJ1-5; CDR3 protein: CASSSSGVGQHF
V gene: TRBV15; J gene: TRBJ2-7; CDR3 protein: CATSSVPSGNSYEQYF
V gene: TRBV18; J gene: TRBJ2-7; CDR3 protein: CASSPAGTGEQYF
V gene: TRBV15; J gene: TRBJ1-2; CDR3 protein: CATSFSTGYNGYTF
V gene: TRBV4-1; J gene: TRBJ2-3; CDR3 protein: CASIGADTDTQYF
V gene: TRBV30; J gene: TRBJ1-1; CDR3 protein: CAWSYARGGMEAFF
V gene: TRBV30; J gene: TRBJ1-4; CDR3 protein: CAWSRVFNEKLFF
V gene: TRBV4-3; J gene: TRBJ2-5; CDR3 protein: CASSQVGAGERETQYF
V gene: TRBV9; J gene: TRBJ1-1; CDR3 protein: CASSSSGTFLNTEAFF
V gene: TRBV12-5; J gene: TRBJ2-7; CDR3 protein: CASGLPGQINEQYF
V gene: TRBV19; J gene: TRBJ2-2; CDR3 protein: CASRTGNTGELFF
V gene: TRBV11-2; J gene: TRBJ1-5; CDR3 protein: CASSFDRNSNQPQHF
V gene: TRBV11-2; J gene: TRBJ2-5; CDR3 protein: CASSLGTASGRWAETQYF
V gene: TRBV9; J gene: TRBJ1-6; CDR3 protein: CASSARQGANSPLHF
V gene: TRBV5-6; J gene: TRBJ2-1; CDR3 protein: CASSYSNEQFF
V gene: TRBV5-1; J gene: TRBJ1-2; CDR3 protein: CASSGTGVRYGYTF
V gene: TRBV7-9; J gene: TRBJ2-3; CDR3 protein: CASAQGGNTQYF
V gene: TRBV2; J gene: TRBJ2-7; CDR3 protein: CASSALRDRDYEQYF
V gene: TRBV12-5; J gene: TRBJ1-1; CDR3 protein: CASGLVVGGNTEAFF
V gene: TRBV5-1; J gene: TRBJ2-3; CDR3 protein: CASSDGQGGYTQYF
V gene: TRBV5-1; J gene: TRBJ2-3; CDR3 protein: CASSLAAGGTGDSQYF
V gene: TRBV7-3; J gene: TRBJ2-3; CDR3 protein: CASSPAGQVYTQYF